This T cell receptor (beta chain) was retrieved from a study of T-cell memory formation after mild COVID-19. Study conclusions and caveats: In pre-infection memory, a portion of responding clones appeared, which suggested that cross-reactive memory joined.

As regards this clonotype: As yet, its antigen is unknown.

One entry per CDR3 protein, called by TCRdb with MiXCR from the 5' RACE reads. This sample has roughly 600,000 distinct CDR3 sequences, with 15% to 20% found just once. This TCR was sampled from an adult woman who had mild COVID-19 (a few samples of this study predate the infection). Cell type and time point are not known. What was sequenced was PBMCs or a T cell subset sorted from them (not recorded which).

The DNA for the CDR3 is TGTGCCCGGGACACGACTATGGGTGCTGAAGCTTTCTTT. This sequence encodes CARDTTMGAEAFF. The chain is built from TRBV30 and TRBJ1-1; weak D call: TRBD1 (6 bases). V lost 8 bases and J 6 bases, leaving 19 bases between the germline ends. Germline loops: CDR1 GTSNPN, CDR2 SVGIG (reference sequence). The CDR3 spans 13 residues.